What follows is one T cell receptor (beta chain) and its context. Its specific antigen is unknown. No clone much larger than this one lies a single base away; base qualities are absent. The sample comes from a study of blood T cells in healthy people across ages (dated by TCRdb to between 2014 and 2016). General notes on the study: In model experiments, template switching captured about one uniquely barcoded TCR beta cDNA molecule for every two T cells. Age-related changes in TCR beta repertoire diversity were measured in the study by deep sequencing normalized with unique cDNA molecular identifiers. For two donors (one aged 18 to 29 and one aged 80 or older), the study analyzed two additional independent replicas of 1 million unique cDNA reads from the same blood draw. Donors of different ages were randomly distributed across sequencing lanes to avoid experimental bias. Four age groups were formed from the donors: young (average 16 years), middle-aged (around 39), aged (about 62) and long-lived (less than 85).

Findings and caveats that apply to the study as a whole: Because donor CMV infection status was unknown, age-related changes in expanded clonotypes were potentially confounded. Conclusive comparison of naive and antigen-experienced compartments was prevented by the profiling of bulk unsorted PBMCs. A strong correlation was found between observed TCR beta diversity and the percentage of naive T cells measured by flow cytometry. The long-lived group showed more naive CD4+ T cells, fewer expanded clones and increased TCR diversity than the aged group, suggesting age selection. Observed TCR beta diversity per million T cells fell roughly linearly with age, and a significant reduction was already apparent by age around 40. Total diversity estimates from one million sequenced T cells were considered lower bounds and underestimates.

Donors were a few dozen systemically healthy Caucasian individuals from Russia aged roughly 6 to 95 years. Approximately 10 milliliters of peripheral blood were collected from each donor into EDTA-treated Vacutainer tubes. Ficoll-Paque density-gradient centrifugation was used to isolate PBMCs, with at least 6.5 million per sample. Trizol reagent was used to extract total RNA from the PBMCs, yielding at least 5 micrograms per sample. The percentages of naive CD45RAhigh/CD27high T cells were determined by flow cytometry on a PBMC aliquot from every donor. Library generation was performed with 5' RACE. The sample was run on an Illumina HiSeq 2500. A second PCR of roughly 7 to 11 cycles was performed with a sample-barcoded 5' primer and a J-beta primer mix. A template-switch 5' adaptor carrying 12 random nucleotides introduced a unique molecular identifier onto each TCR beta cDNA molecule. At least 2.5 million CDR3-containing paired-end reads were obtained from each sample. First-strand cDNA synthesis was performed from all RNA using the Mint cDNA synthesis kit, with priming by a TRBC-specific oligonucleotide. After uracil-DNA glycosylase treatment, a first 18-cycle PCR used universal primers M1SS and BC2_uni_R on all cDNA. For the original study's pipeline: Normalization of each sample was performed by random selection of 1 million high-quality reads, each carrying a distinct molecular identifier. Instead of being binned into consensus sequences, reads that shared molecular identifiers were thrown out. MiTCR, with a Q25 quality threshold and the strictest error-elimination algorithm, was used for CDR3 identification, clonotype clustering and error correction. A nonparametric unseen species model with Euler transformation was used to estimate a lower bound on total TCR beta diversity. The raw public reads went through TCRdb reprocessing: fastp at Q25, MiXCR clone calling, in-frame beta chains kept. Identical CDR3 protein sequences are pooled into one entry, listed with their most common genes and DNA. TCRdb assigned the V and J calls; the authors' analysis was not used. This sample lists hundreds of thousands of distinct CDR3 sequences; less than 45% were detected once. The ten largest make up about 32% of the sample.

The CDR3 contains 17 residues, cysteine and phenylalanine counted. The sequence is cut down to CDR3 DNA, 51 bases in frame from base 1. Trimming removed 0 bases from V and 2 bases from J; the gene matches leave 3 bases unexplained. The CDR1 and CDR2 encoded by the germline V gene are MNHEY and SVGEGT. The source material was blood. The receptor was isolated from a man older than 75 in good health. This sequence uses TRBV6-2 or TRBV6-3 and TRBJ2-1; TRBD2 matches 11 bases in the middle. CDR3 region: CASSYSGLAETYNEQFF. At the DNA level, the sequence is TGTGCCAGCAGTTACTCGGGACTAGCGGAAACCTACAATGAGCAGTTCTTC.